This TCR beta chain was observed in a study of T cell repertoires in cytomegalovirus infection. Study-wide context: CMV epitopes, recently identified HLA-C-restricted and well-studied HLA-B-restricted, were used. Public TCR beta signatures marked donors with CMV infection and the matching HLA. Broader study findings: What dominated the ex vivo response were HLA-C-restricted CMV-specific TCR beta clonotypes.

CDR3 length: 16 amino acids. The ends lost 5 bases at V and 0 bases at J; junction bases unmatched: 6. In germline, CDR1 is SGHAT, CDR2 FQNNGV. This clonotype showed up just a few times. Its antigen remains unknown. Using its own MiXCR run on the reads, TCRdb lists one record per CDR3 protein. This table has hundreds of thousands of distinct CDR3 sequences, about 33% appearing once. This TCR was recovered from a human donor in good health (CMV status not recorded). Some clones in this sample may be carry-over from other donors' samples. The sample consisted of cultured PBMCs, taken from culture after CMV antigen stimulation. The chain is built from TRBV11-2 and TRBJ2-1, with 8 bases aligning to TRBD2. CDR3 residues: CASSPGLAGSYNEQFF. CDR3 sequence (DNA): TGTGCCAGCAGCCCCGGACTAGCAGGCTCCTACAATGAGCAGTTCTTC.